These 23 T cell receptor beta chains were all obtained from the same sample, sequenced in a study of T cell changes during pregnancy in multiple sclerosis. Data came from immunoSEQ multiplex PCR; TCRdb stores just in-frame clones and leaves some out. In the table there are 40,000 or so clones, 91% of which are singletons. This material consisted of CD8+ T cells from peripheral blood mononuclear cells, taken in the second trimester of pregnancy. Every receptor here comes from a female donor with multiple sclerosis, enrolled in a pregnancy study.

The chain employs TRBV6-5 and TRBJ2-1; D possibly corresponds to TRBD2 (5 bases). V lost 6 bases and J 7 bases, leaving 19 bases between the germline ends. Germline values: CDR1 MNHEY, CDR2 SVGAGI. This CDR3 has 15 amino acids. The CDR3 loop reads CASSNVGELWNEQFF. CDR3 sequence (DNA): TGTGCCAGCAGCAACGTGGGAGAGTTGTGGAATGAGCAGTTCTTC.

V usage is TRBV29-1 and J usage is TRBJ2-7; TRBD1 is a possible D gene (6 bases). The CDR3 covers 12 residues. V was clipped by 5 bases and J by 3 bases, with 11 bases between them. Germline CDR1 and CDR2: SQVTM and ANQGSEA. The CDR3 DNA is TGCAGCGTTTCACAGGGAAACTACGAGCAGTACTTC. Translated: CSVSQGNYEQYF.

The rearrangement links TRBV5-8 to TRBJ2-3; the D gene is possibly TRBD2 (5 bases). CDR3 length: 12 amino acids. V gave up 4 bases and J gave up 6 bases, with 9 bases separating them. From germline, CDR1 is SGHTS and CDR2 YDEGEE. The CDR3 DNA sequence: TGTGCCAGCAGCCCCCGAGGGGATACGCAGTATTTT. Its protein product is CASSPRGDTQYF.

This rearrangement joins TRBV6-1 to TRBJ1-2; D is perhaps TRBD1 (6 bases). Looked up from germline, CDR1 is MNHNS and CDR2 is SASEGT. The CDR3 has 13 amino acids. The V end lost 6 bases, the J end lost 4 bases, and 12 bases lay between the germline ends. The CDR3 loop reads CASRETTGYGYTF. CDR3 nucleotide sequence: TGTGCCAGCAGGGAAACGACAGGCTATGGCTACACCTTC.

The J gene is TRBJ1-1, the V gene TRBV6-1; TRBD1 matches at 7 bases. CDR1 MNHNS and CDR2 SASEGT come from the germline V gene. Trimming removed 1 base from V and 4 bases from J; junction bases left unmatched: 0. CDR3 length: 13 amino acids. CDR3 loop: CASSEGDSTEAFF. Written as DNA, the CDR3 is TGTGCCAGCAGTGAAGGGGACAGCACTGAAGCTTTCTTT.

The V gene is TRBV7-9, the J gene TRBJ2-3; 8 bases fit TRBD1. V was clipped by 5 bases and J by 5 bases; unmatched bases: 9. Germline loops: CDR1 SEHNR, CDR2 FQNEAQ (reference sequence). The CDR3 extends over 15 amino acids. The CDR3 region has the DNA TGTGCCAGCAGCCCCGTGAGGACAGGGATAGATACGCAGTATTTT. Protein product: CASSPVRTGIDTQYF.

The V gene is TRBV27, the J gene TRBJ1-2; a possible D gene is TRBD1 (6 bases). The CDR3 is 15 residues long. Trimming cost V 6 bases and J 8 bases, with 22 bases left between them. The germline CDR1 and CDR2 sequences are MNHEY and SMNVEV (reference sequence). The CDR3 protein is CASRGGDKGLAGYTF. The CDR3 DNA sequence: TGTGCCAGCAGAGGGGGGGACAAGGGTTTAGCGGGCTACACCTTC.

The V and J genes are TRBV6-6 and TRBJ2-1; D uncertain. CDR1 is MNHNY, CDR2 SVGAGI, per germline (reference sequence). Trimming removed 0 bases from V and 8 bases from J, with 17 bases in between. This CDR3 contains 16 residues. CDR3 sequence (DNA): TGTGCCAGCAGTTACTCCCCTTCCGCGTTCAACGATGAGCAGTTCTTC. Residues: CASSYSPSAFNDEQFF.

The genes are TRBV27 and TRBJ1-1; 7 nucleotides match TRBD1. The V segment lost 4 bases and the J segment 1 base; nucleotides outside the gene matches: 6. CDR3 size: 15 residues. Germline V lookup: CDR1 MNHEY, CDR2 SMNVEV (reference sequence). This CDR3 is CASSSQGKANTEAFF. The DNA for the CDR3 is TGTGCCAGCAGTTCACAGGGGAAAGCGAACACTGAAGCTTTCTTT.

V gene TRBV30 combines with J gene TRBJ1-2, with 7 bases identical to TRBD1. V gave up 0 bases and J gave up 8 bases; unmatched junction bases: 6. In germline, CDR1 is GTSNPN, CDR2 SVGIG (reference sequence). There are 13 residues in the CDR3. CDR3 DNA: TGTGCCTGGAGTGTCGGGCAGGGGGACGGCTACACCTTC. This encodes CAWSVGQGDGYTF.

The chain joins TRBV5-1 to TRBJ1-1; the match to TRBD1 covers 10 bases. Germline V gene lookup returns CDR1 SGHRS and CDR2 YFSETQ. This CDR3 has 15 residues. The V segment lost 4 bases and the J segment 5 bases; nucleotides outside the gene matches: 8. CDR3 loop: CASSDRDRGMTEAFF. CDR3 sequence (DNA): TGCGCCAGCAGCGACCGGGACAGGGGAATGACTGAAGCTTTCTTT.

V is TRBV7-3 and J is TRBJ2-3; a possible D gene is TRBD2 (6 bases). Trimming removed 4 bases at V and 5 bases at J, with 16 bases between. The CDR3 has 15 residues. Germline values: CDR1 SGHTA, CDR2 FQGTGA. CDR3 in DNA: TGTGCCAGCAGCTACTCCGGGAGAAGGGTAGATACGCAGTATTTT. Its protein is CASSYSGRRVDTQYF.

The rearrangement links TRBV27 to TRBJ2-7, with TRBD2 matching over 14 bases. The V segment lost 0 bases and the J segment 3 bases; nucleotides outside the gene matches: 10. CDR1 and CDR2 (germline): MNHEY, SMNVEV (reference sequence). This CDR3 is built from 19 residues. CDR3: CASSLSGQGTSGGFYEQYF. The CDR3, as DNA: TGTGCCAGCAGTTTATCGGGACAGGGGACTAGCGGGGGCTTCTACGAGCAGTACTTC.

This chain joins TRBV4-1 and TRBJ2-5, with 7 bases lining up with TRBD2. V was pared by 4 bases and J by 5 bases, with 10 bases of the junction left unmatched. Germline V gives CDR1 MGHRA, CDR2 YSYEKL. CDR3 length: 15 residues. The CDR3 nucleotides are TGCGCCAGCAGCCTCATAGATGGCGGGAGCGAGACCCAGTACTTC. The encoded protein is CASSLIDGGSETQYF.

CDR3 in amino acids: CASSQKTGDFEAFF. CDR3 coding DNA: TGCGCCAGCAGCCAAAAGACAGGGGACTTTGAAGCTTTCTTT. The chain recombines TRBV4-1 with TRBJ1-1; 8 bases match TRBD1. The CDR3 runs to 14 residues. Germline CDR1 MGHRA, CDR2 YSYEKL. V dropped 2 bases and J dropped 7; count of bases not matched to a gene: 6.

The chain links TRBV12-5 to TRBJ1-2, with D unclear. Germline assignment: CDR1 LGHNT and CDR2 FRNRAP. There are 15 residues in the CDR3. Trimming took off 6 bases at V and 6 bases at J, with 20 bases between the two ends. The CDR3 is CASGKHPSGDDGYTF. As DNA, the CDR3 is TGTGCTAGTGGCAAACACCCGAGCGGGGATGATGGCTACACCTTC.

This rearrangement joins TRBV6-5 to TRBJ1-2; unclear D gene. CDR3 length: 13 amino acids. Trimming took 5 bases from V and 3 from J, leaving 10 bases between them. The V gene's germline CDR1 is MNHEY and CDR2 SVGAGI. This CDR3 is CASSPPGYYGYTF. In DNA, the CDR3 is TGTGCCAGCAGTCCCCCGGGGTACTATGGCTACACCTTC.

The CDR3 here is CASSPRSRGGPTGELFF. CDR3 bases: TGTGCCAGCAGCCCCCGGAGTCGGGGGGGCCCGACCGGGGAGCTGTTTTTT. The chain couples TRBV7-3 to TRBJ2-2; 8 positions match TRBD2. V lost 5 bases, J lost 5 bases, and 13 bases stayed unmatched. The CDR3 covers 17 residues. CDR1 and CDR2 from the germline V gene are SGHTA and FQGTGA.

The chain uses TRBV6-5 and TRBJ2-2, with 8 bases lining up with TRBD2. This CDR3 is built from 13 residues. The V gene end was trimmed by 7 bases and the J gene end by 6 bases; junction bases not matched to a gene: 4. CDR1 is MNHEY and CDR2 is SVGAGI in the germline V gene. The DNA for the CDR3 is TGTGCCAGCACTAGCGGGTACCCCGGGGAGCTGTTTTTT. This gives the protein CASTSGYPGELFF.

This rearrangement joins TRBV4-3 to TRBJ2-2; weak D call: TRBD2 (6 bases). V was pared by 4 bases and J by 0 bases, with 9 bases between. This CDR3 has 15 amino acids. Germline CDR1 and CDR2: LGHNA and YSLEER. The CDR3 region is CASSRGDPNTGELFF. In DNA form, the CDR3 reads TGCGCCAGCAGCCGGGGGGACCCGAACACCGGGGAGCTGTTTTTT.

This chain joins TRBV4-1 and TRBJ2-5; 10 bases match TRBD2. V lost 5 bases and J lost 4; bases outside the gene matches: 4. Germline V gene lookup returns CDR1 MGHRA and CDR2 YSYEKL. The CDR3 has 14 amino acids. The CDR3 DNA reads as TGCGCCAGCAGCACTAGCGGGATCGGAGAGACCCAGTACTTC. It yields the protein CASSTSGIGETQYF.

The chain combines TRBV9 with TRBJ2-3; a possible D gene is TRBD2 (6 bases). The ends were cut back, 0 bases at V and 4 bases at J, with 15 bases in the middle. Germline values: CDR1 SGDLS, CDR2 YYNGEE. The length of the CDR3 is 16 residues. The CDR3 loop reads CASSVEGASESDTQYF. CDR3 bases: TGTGCCAGCAGCGTAGAAGGGGCTAGCGAATCAGATACGCAGTATTTT. The full variable domain, in which reference TRBV9 and TRBJ2-3 provide the parts outside the CDR3, is DSGVTQTPKHLITATGQRVTLRCSPRSGDLSVYWYQQSLDQGLQFLIQYYNGEERAKGNILERFSAQQFPDLHSELNLSSLELGDSALYFCASSVEGASESDTQYFGPGTRLTVL.

The rearrangement links TRBV18 to TRBJ2-1, with 7 bases aligning to TRBD2. Germline trimming cut 6 bases from V and 8 bases from J; bases unmatched to any gene: 7. Germline V gene lookup returns CDR1 KGHSH and CDR2 LQKENI. This CDR3 has 13 amino acids. CDR3 region: CASSLADRYEQFF. The CDR3 DNA is TGTGCCAGCTCCCTAGCGGATCGATATGAGCAGTTCTTC.